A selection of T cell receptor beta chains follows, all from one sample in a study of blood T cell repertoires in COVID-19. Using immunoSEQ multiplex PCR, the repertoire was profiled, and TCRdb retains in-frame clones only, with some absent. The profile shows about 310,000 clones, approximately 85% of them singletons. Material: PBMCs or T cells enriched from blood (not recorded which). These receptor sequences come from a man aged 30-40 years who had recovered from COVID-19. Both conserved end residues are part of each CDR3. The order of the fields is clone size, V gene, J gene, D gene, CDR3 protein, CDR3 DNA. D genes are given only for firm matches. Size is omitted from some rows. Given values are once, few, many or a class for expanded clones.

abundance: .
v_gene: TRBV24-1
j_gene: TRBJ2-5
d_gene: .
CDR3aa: CATSDLQTQYF
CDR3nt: TGTGCCACCAGTGATCTTCAGACCCAGTACTTC

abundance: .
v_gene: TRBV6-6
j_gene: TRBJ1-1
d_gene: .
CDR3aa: CASMSRAGTEAFF
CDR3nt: TGTGCCAGCATGAGCAGGGCCGGGACTGAAGCTTTCTTT

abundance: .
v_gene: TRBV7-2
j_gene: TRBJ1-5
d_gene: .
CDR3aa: CASSLITGAGGPQHF
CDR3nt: TGTGCCAGCAGCTTAATCACAGGAGCCGGTGGGCCCCAGCATTTT

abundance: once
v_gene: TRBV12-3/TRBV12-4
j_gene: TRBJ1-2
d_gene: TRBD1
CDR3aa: CASSFRGHGYTF
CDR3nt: TGTGCCAGCAGTTTCAGGGGGCATGGCTACACCTTC

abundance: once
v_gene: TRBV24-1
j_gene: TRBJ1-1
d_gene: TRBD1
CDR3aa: CATSDPDRGEAFF
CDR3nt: TGTGCCACCAGTGACCCCGACAGGGGTGAAGCTTTCTTT

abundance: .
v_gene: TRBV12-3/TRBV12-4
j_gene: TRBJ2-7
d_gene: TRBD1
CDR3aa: CASSSGTGGEQYF
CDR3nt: TGTGCCAGCAGTTCCGGGACAGGGGGCGAGCAGTACTTC

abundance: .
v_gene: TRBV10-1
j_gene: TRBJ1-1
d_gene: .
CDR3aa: CASRGGSWNTEAFF
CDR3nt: TGCGCCAGCAGGGGGGGATCCTGGAACACTGAAGCTTTCTTT

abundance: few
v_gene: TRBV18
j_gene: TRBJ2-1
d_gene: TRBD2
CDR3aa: CASSPGLAGGYEQFF
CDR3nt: TGTGCCAGCTCACCCGGACTAGCGGGGGGGTATGAGCAGTTCTTC

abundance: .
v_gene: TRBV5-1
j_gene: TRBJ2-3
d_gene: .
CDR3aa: CASSVLGTDTQYF
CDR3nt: TGCGCCAGCAGCGTGTTAGGCACAGATACGCAGTATTTT

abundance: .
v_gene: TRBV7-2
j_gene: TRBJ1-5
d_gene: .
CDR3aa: CASSMYNSQPQHF
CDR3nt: TGTGCCAGCAGCATGTACAACAGTCAGCCCCAGCATTTT

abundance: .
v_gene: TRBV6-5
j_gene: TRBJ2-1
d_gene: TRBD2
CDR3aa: CASSYSLAGNNEQFF
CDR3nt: TGTGCCAGCAGTTACTCGCTAGCGGGAAACAATGAGCAGTTCTTC

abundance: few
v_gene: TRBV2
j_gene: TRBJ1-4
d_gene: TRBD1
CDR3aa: CASRGGTGVNEKLFF
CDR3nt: TGTGCCAGCAGGGGCGGGACAGGGGTGAATGAAAAACTGTTTTTT

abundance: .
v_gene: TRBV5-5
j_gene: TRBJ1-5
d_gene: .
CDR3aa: CASTSTDYSNQPQHF
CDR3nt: TGTGCCAGCACCTCGACAGATTATAGCAATCAGCCCCAGCATTTT

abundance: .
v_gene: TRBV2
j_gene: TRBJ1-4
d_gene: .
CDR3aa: CASSSRDRNEKLFF
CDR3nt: TGTGCCAGCAGCTCCCGAGACAGGAATGAAAAACTGTTTTTT

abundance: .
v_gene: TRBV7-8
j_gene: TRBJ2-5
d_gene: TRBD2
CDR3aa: CASSLRRGALGETQYF
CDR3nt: TGTGCCAGCAGCTTAAGGCGGGGGGCTCTGGGAGAGACCCAGTACTTC

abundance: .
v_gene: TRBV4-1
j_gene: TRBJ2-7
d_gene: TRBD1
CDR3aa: CASSQGGGQGFYEQYF
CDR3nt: TGCGCCAGCAGCCAGGGGGGGGGACAGGGTTTCTACGAGCAGTACTTC

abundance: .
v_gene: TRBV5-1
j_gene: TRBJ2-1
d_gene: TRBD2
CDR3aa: CASSPSGGGADNEQFF
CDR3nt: TGCGCCAGCAGCCCCTCGGGCGGGGGGGCTGACAATGAGCAGTTCTTC

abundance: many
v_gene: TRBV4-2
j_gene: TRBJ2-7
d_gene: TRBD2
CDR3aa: CASSQDRASGGNEQYF
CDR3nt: TGTGCCAGCAGCCAAGATCGGGCTAGCGGGGGCAACGAGCAGTACTTC

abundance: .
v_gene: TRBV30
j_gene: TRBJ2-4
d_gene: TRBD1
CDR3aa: CAWSGRDRGRQNIQYF
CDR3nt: TGTGCCTGGAGTGGACGGGACAGGGGGAGACAAAACATTCAGTACTTC

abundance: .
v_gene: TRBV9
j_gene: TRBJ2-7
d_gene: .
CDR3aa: CASSATGTTYEQYF
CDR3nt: TGTGCCAGCAGCGCAACCGGGACAACCTACGAGCAGTACTTC

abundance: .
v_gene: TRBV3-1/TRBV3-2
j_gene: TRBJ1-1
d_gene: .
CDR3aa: CASSQGPGRGAFF
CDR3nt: TGTGCCAGCAGCCAAGGACCAGGGCGGGGAGCTTTCTTT

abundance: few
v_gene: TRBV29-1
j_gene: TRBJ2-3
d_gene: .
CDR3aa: CSVDGMDTQYF
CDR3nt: TGCAGCGTTGACGGGATGGATACGCAGTATTTT

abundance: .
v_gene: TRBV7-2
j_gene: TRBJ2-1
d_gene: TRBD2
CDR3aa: CASSLTSGGYNEQFF
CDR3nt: TGTGCCAGCAGCCTCACTAGCGGGGGGTACAATGAGCAGTTCTTC

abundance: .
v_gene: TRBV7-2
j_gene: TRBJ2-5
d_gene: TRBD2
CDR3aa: CASSLGSAGGEETQYF
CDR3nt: TGTGCCAGCAGCTTAGGGAGCGCGGGGGGAGAAGAGACCCAGTACTTC

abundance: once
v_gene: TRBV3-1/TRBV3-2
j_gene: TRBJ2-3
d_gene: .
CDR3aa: CASSSSIGATDTQYF
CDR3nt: TGTGCCAGCAGCTCGAGCATTGGGGCCACAGATACGCAGTATTTT

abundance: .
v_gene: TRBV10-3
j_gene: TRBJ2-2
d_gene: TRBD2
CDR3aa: CAISGLPDTGELFF
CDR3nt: TGTGCCATCTCGGGACTACCTGACACCGGGGAGCTGTTTTTT

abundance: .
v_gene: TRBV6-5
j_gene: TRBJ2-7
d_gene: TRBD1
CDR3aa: CASRIRDRRGEQYF
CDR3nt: TGTGCCAGCAGAATCCGGGACAGAAGGGGCGAGCAGTACTTC

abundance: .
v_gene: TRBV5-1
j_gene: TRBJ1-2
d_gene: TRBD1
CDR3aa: CASSPDRAGYTF
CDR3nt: TGCGCCAGCAGCCCCGACAGGGCCGGCTACACCTTC

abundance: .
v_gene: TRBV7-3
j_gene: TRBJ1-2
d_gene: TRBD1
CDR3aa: CASSSGTGDSGYTF
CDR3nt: TGTGCCAGCAGCTCCGGGACAGGGGATAGTGGCTACACCTTC

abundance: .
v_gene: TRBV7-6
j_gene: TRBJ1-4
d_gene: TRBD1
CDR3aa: CASSRYRQGRTNEKLFF
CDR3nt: TGTGCCAGCAGCCGGTATCGACAGGGTCGGACTAATGAAAAACTGTTTTTT

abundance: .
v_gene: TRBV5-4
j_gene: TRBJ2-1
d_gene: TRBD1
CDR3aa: CASSHRLGTGDNEQFF
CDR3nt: TGTGCCAGCAGTCATCGGTTGGGGACAGGGGACAATGAGCAGTTCTTC